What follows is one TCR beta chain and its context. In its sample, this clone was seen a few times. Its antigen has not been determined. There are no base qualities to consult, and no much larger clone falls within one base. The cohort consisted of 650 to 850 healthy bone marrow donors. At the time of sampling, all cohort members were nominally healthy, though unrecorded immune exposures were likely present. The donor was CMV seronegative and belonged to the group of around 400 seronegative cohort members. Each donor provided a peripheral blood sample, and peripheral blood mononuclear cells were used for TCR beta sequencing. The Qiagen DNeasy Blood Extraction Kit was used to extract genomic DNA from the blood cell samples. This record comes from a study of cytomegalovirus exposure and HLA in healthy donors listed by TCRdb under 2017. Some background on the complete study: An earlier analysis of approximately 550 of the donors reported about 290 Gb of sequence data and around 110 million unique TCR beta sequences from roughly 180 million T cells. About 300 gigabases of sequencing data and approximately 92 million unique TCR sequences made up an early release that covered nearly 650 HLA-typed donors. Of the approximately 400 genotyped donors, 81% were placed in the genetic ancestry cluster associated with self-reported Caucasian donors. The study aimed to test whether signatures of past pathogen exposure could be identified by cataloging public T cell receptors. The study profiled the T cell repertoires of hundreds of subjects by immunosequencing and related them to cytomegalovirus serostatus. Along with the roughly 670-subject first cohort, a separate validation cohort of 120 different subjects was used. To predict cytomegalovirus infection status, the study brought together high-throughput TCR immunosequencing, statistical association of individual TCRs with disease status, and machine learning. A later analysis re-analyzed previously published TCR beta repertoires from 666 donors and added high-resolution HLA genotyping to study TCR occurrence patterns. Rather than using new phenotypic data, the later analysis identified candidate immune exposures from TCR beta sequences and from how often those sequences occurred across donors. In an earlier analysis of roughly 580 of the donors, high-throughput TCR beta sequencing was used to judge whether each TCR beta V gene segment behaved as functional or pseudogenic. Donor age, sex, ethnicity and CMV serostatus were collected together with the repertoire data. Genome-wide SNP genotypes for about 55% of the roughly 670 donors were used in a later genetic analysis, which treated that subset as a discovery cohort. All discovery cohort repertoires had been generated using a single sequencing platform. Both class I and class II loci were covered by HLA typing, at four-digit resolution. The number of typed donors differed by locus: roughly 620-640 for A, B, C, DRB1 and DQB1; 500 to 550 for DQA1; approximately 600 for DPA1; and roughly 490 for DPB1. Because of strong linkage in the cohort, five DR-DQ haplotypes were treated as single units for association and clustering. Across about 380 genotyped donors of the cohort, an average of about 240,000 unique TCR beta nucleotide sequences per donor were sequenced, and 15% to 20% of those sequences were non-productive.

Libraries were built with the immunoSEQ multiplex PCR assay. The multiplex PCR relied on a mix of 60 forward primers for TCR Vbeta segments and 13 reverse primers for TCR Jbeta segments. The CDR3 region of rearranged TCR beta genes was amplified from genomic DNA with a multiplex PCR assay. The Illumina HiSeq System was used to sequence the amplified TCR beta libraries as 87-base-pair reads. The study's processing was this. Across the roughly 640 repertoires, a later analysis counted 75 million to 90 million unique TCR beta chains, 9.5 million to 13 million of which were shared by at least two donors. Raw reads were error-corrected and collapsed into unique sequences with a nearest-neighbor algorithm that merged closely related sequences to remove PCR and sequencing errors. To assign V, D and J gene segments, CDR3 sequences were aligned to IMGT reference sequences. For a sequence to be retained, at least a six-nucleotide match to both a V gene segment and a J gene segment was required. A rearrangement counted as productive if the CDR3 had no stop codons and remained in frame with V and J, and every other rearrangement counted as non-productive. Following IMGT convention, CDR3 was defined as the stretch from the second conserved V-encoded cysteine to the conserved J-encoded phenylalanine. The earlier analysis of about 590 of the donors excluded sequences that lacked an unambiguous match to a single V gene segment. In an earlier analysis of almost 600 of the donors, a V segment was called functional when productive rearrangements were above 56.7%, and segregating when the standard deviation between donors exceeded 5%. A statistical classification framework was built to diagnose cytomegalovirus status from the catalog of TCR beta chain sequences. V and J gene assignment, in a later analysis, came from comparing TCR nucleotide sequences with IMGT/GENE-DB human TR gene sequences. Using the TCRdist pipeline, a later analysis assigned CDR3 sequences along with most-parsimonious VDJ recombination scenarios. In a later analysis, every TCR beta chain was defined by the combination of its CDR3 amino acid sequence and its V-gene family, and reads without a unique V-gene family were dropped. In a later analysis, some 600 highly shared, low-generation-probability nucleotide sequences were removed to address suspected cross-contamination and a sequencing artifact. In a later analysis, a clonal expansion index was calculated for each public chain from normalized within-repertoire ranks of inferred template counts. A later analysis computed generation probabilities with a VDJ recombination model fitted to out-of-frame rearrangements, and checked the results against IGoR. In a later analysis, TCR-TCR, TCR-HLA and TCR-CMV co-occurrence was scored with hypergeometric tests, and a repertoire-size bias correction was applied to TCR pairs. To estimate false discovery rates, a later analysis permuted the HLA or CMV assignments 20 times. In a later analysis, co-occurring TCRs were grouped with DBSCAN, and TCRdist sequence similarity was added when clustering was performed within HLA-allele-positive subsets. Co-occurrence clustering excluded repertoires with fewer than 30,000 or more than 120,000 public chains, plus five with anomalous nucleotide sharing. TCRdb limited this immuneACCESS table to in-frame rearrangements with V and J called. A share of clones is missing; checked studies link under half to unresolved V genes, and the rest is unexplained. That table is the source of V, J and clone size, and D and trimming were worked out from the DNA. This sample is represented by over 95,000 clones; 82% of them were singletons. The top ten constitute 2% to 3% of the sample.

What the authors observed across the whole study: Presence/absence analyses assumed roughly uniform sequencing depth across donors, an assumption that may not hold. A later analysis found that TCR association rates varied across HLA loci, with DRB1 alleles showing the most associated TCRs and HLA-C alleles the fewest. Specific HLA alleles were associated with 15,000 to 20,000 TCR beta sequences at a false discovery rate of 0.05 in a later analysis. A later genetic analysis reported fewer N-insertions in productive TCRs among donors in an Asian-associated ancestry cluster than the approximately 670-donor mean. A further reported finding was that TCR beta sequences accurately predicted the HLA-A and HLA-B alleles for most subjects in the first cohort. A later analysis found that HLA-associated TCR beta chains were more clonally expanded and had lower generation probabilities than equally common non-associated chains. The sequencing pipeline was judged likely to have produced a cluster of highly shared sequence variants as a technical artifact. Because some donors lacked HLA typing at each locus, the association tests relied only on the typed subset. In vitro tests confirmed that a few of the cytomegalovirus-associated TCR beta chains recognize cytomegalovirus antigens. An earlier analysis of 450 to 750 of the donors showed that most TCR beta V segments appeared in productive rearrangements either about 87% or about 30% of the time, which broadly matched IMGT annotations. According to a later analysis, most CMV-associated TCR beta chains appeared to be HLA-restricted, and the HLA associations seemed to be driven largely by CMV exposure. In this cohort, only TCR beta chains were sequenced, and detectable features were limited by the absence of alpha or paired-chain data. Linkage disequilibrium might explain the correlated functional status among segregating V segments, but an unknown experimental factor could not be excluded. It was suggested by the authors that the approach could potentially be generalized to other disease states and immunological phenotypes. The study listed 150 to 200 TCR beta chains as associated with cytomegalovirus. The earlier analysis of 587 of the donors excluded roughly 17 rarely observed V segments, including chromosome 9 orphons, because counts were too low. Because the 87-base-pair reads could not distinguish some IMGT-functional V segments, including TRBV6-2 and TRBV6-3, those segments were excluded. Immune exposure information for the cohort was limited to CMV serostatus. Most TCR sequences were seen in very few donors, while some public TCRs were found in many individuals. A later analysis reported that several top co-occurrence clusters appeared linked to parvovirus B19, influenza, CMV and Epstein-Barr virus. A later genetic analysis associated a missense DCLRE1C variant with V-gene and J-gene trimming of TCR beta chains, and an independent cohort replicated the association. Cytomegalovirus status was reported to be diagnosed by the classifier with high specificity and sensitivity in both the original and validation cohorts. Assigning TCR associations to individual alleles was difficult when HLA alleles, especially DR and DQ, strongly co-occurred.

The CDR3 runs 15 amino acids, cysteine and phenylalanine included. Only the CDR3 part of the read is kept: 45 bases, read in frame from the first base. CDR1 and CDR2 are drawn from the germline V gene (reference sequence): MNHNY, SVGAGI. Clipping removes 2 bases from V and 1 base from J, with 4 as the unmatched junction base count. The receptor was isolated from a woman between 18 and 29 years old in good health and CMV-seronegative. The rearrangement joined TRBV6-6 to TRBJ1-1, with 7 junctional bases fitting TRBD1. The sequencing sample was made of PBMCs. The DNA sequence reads TGTGCCAGCAGTTACGGGACAGACCAGAACACTGAAGCTTTCTTT. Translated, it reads CASSYGTDQNTEAFF.